This T cell receptor (beta chain) was obtained from a study of CXCR3-negative and CXCR3-positive naive CD8 T cells. This CDR3 is built from 14 residues. Germline V gene data show CDR1 as MNHNS and CDR2 as SASEGT. Points on this clonotype: What it binds is unknown.

UMI-labeled 5' RACE TRB cDNA libraries were prepared from the cells. Using the 5' RACE reads, TCRdb records one entry per CDR3 protein without DNA. The table lists tens of thousands of distinct CDR3 sequences. Study-wide points: Hydrophobicity was higher for TRB CDR3s found in CXCR3-positive naive cells than in CXCR3-negative naive cells.

The sequence was obtained from a human donor in good health. Some clones in this sample may be carry-over from other donors' samples. The chain employs TRBV6-1 and TRBJ1-4; the D gene TCRdb calls, TRBD1, cannot be checked with no DNA. The sample comprised naive CXCR3+ CD8+ T cells from blood. Noted subset: CD45RO-CCR7+CD27+CD95- naive CD8+ T cells expressing CXCR3 (TNR3+). The CDR3 here is CASSEFPGEEKLFF.